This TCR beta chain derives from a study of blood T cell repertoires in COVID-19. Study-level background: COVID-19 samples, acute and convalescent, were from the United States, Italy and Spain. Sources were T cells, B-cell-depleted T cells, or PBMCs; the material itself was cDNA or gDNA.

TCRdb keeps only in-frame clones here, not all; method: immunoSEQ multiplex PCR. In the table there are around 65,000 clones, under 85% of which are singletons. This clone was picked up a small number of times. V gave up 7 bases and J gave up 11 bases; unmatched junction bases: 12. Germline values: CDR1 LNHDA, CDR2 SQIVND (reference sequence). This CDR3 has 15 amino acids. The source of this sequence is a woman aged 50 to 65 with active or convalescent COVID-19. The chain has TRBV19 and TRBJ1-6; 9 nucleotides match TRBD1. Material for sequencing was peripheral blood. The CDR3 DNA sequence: TGTGCCAGTATGGAGGGGACAGGGACGACTACACCCCTCCACTTT. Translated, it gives CASMEGTGTTTPLHF.